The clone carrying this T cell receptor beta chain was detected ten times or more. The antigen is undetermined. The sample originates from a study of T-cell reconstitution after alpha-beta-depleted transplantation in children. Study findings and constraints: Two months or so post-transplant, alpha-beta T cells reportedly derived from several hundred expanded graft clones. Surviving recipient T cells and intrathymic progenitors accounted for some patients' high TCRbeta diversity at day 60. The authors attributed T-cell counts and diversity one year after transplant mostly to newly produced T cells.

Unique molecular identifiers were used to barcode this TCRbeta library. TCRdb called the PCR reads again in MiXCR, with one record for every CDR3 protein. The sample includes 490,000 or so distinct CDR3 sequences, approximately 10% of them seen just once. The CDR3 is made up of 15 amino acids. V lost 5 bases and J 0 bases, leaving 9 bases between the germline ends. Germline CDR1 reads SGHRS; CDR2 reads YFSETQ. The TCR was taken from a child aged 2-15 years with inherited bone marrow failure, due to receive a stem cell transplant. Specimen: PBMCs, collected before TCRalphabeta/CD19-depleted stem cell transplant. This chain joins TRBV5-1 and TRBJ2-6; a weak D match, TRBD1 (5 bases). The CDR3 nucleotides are TGCGCCAGCAGGCCAGGGTTCTCTGGGGCCAACGTCCTGACTTTC. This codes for CASRPGFSGANVLTF.